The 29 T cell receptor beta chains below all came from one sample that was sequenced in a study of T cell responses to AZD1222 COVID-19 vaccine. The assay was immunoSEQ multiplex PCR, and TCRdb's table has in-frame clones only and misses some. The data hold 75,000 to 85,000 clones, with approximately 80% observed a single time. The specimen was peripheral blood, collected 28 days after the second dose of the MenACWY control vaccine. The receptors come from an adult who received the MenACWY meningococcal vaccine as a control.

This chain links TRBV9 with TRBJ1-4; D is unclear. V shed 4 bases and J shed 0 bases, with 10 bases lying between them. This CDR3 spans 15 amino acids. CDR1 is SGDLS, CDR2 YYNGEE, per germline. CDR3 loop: CASSPDGATNEKLFF. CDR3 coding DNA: TGTGCCAGCAGCCCCGACGGGGCAACTAATGAAAAACTGTTTTTT.

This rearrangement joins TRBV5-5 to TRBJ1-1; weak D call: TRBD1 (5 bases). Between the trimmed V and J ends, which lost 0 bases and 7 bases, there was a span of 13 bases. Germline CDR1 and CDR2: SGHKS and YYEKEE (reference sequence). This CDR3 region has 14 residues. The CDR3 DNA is TGTGCCAGCAGCTTGGGGGCGGGGCTGGGTGAAGCTTTCTTT. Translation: CASSLGAGLGEAFF.

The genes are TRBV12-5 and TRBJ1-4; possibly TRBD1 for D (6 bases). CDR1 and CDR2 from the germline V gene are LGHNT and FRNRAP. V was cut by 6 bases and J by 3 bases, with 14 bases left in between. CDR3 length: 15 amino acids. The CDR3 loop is CASGATGTSNEKLFF. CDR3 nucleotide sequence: TGTGCTAGTGGAGCCACCGGGACATCTAATGAAAAACTGTTTTTT.

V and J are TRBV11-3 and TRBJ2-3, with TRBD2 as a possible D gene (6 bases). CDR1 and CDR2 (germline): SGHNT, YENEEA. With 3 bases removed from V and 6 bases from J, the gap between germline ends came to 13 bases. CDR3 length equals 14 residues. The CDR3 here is CASSLGDLGDTQYF. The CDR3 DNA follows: TGTGCCAGCAGCTTGGGGGACTTGGGGGATACGCAGTATTTT.

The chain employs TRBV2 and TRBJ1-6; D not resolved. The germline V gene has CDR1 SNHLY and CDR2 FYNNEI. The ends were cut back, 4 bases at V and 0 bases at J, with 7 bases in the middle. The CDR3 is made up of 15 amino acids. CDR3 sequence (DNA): TGTGCCAGCAGTGGAGGGAACTCCTATAATTCACCCCTCCACTTT. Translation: CASSGGNSYNSPLHF.

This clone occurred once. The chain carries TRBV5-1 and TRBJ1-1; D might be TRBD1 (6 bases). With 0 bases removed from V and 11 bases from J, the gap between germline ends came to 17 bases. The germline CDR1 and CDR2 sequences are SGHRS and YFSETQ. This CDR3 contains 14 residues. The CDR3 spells CASSLVTGHKEAFF. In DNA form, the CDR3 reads TGCGCCAGCAGCTTGGTTACAGGGCATAAGGAGGCTTTCTTT. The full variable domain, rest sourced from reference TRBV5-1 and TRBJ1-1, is KAGVTQTPRYLIKTRGQQVTLSCSPISGHRSVSWYQQTPGQGLQFLFEYFSETQRNKGNFPGRFSGRQFSNSRSEMNVSTLELGDSALYLCASSLVTGHKEAFFGQGTRLTVV.

This CDR3 is CASSPLPGPLYEQYF. The CDR3 DNA sequence: TGTGCCAGCAGCCCACTACCGGGACCGCTTTACGAGCAGTACTTC. J is TRBJ2-7 and V is TRBV7-6; D tentatively reads TRBD1 or TRBD2 (5 bases each). Germline CDR1 and CDR2: SGHVS and FNYEAQ. V lost 5 bases, J lost 4 bases, and 18 bases lay in between. This CDR3 has 15 residues.

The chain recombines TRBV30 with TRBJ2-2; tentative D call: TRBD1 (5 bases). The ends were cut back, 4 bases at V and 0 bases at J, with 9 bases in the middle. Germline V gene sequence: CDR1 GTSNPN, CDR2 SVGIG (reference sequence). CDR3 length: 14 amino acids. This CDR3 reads CAWNSGTNTGELFF. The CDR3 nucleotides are TGTGCCTGGAACTCAGGGACGAACACCGGGGAGCTGTTTTTT.

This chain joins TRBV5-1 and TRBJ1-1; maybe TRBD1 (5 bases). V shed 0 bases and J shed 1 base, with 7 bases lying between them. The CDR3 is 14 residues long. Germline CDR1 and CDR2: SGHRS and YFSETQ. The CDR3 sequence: CASSLAGANTEAFF. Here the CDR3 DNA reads TGCGCCAGCAGCTTGGCCGGGGCGAACACTGAAGCTTTCTTT.

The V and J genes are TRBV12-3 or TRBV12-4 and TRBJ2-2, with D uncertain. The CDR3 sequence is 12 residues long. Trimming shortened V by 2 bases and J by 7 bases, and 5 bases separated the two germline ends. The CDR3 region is CASSLSIGELFF. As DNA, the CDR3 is TGTGCCAGCAGTTTAAGTATCGGGGAGCTGTTTTTT.

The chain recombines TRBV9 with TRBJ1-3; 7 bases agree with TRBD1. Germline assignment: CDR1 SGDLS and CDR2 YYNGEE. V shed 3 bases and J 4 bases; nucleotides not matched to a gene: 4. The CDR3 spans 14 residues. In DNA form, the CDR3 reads TGTGCCAGCAGCGGTGACAGGGCCGGAAACACCATATATTTT. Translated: CASSGDRAGNTIYF. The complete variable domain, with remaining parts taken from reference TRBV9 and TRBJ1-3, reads DSGVTQTPKHLITATGQRVTLRCSPRSGDLSVYWYQQSLDQGLQFLIQYYNGEERAKGNILERFSAQQFPDLHSELNLSSLELGDSALYFCASSGDRAGNTIYFGEGSWLTVV.

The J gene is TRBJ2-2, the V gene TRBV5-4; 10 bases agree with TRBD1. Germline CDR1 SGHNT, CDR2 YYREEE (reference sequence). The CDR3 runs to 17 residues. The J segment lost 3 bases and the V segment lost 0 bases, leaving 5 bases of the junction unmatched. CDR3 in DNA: TGTGCCAGCAGCTTGGCGGGACAGGGGTCCCACACCGGGGAGCTGTTTTTT. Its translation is CASSLAGQGSHTGELFF.

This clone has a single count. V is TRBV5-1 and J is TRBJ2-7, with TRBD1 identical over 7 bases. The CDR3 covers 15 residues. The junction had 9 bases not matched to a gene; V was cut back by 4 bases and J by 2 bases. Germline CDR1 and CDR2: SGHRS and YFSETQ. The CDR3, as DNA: TGCGCCAGCAGCCCCGCCGGGACAGCAGCCTACGAGCAGTACTTC. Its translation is CASSPAGTAAYEQYF. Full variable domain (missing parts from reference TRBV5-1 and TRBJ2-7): KAGVTQTPRYLIKTRGQQVTLSCSPISGHRSVSWYQQTPGQGLQFLFEYFSETQRNKGNFPGRFSGRQFSNSRSEMNVSTLELGDSALYLCASSPAGTAAYEQYFGPGTRLTVT.

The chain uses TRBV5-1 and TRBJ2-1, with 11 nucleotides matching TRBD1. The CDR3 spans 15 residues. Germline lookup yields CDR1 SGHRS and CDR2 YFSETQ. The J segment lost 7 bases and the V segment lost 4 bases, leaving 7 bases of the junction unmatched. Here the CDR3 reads CASSRSGTGGNEQFF. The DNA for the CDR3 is TGCGCCAGCAGCCGTTCCGGGACAGGGGGAAATGAGCAGTTCTTC.

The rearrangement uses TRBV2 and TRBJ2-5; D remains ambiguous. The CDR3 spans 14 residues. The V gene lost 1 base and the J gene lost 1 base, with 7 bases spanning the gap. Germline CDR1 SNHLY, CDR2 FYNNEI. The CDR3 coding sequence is TGTGCCAGCAGTGAAGTGTTGATCCAAGAGACCCAGTACTTC. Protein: CASSEVLIQETQYF.

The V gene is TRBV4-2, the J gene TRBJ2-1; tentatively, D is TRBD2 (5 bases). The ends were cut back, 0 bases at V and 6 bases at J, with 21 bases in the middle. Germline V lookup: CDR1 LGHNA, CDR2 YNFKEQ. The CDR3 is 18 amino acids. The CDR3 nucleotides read TGTGCCAGCAGCCAAGATCAAAGGTTGGACTCCCCCCTCAATGAGCAGTTCTTC. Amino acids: CASSQDQRLDSPLNEQFF.

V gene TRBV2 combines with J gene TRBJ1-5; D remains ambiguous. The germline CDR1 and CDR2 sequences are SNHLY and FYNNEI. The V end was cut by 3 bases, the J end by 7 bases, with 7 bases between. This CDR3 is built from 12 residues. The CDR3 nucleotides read TGTGCCAGCAGTGAGGATAGCCAGCCCCAGCATTTT. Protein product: CASSEDSQPQHF.

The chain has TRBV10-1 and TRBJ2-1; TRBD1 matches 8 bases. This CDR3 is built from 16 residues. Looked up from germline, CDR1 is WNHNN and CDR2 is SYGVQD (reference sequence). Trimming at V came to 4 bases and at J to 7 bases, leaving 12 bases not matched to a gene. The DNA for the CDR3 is TGCGCCAGCAGTGTGGGCCGGGACAGGATGGGAAATGAGCAGTTCTTC. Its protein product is CASSVGRDRMGNEQFF.

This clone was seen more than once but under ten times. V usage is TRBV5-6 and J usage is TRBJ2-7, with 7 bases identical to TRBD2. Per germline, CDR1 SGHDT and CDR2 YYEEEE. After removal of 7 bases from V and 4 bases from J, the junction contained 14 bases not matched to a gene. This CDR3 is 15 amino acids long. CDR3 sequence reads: CASHPAGGRGYEQYF. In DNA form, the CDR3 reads TGTGCCAGCCACCCGGCAGGCGGGAGAGGTTACGAGCAGTACTTC.

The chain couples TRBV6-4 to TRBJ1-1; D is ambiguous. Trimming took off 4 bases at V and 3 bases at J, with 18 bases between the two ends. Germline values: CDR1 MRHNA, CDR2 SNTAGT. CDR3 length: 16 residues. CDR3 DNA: TGTGCCAGCAGTGTTGACGGAGACATTAAGGACACTGAAGCTTTCTTT. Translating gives CASSVDGDIKDTEAFF.

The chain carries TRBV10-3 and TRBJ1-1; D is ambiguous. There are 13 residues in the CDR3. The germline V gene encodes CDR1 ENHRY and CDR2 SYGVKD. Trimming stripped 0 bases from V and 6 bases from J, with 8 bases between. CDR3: CAISESKVAEAFF. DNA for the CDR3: TGTGCCATCAGTGAGTCGAAGGTAGCTGAAGCTTTCTTT.

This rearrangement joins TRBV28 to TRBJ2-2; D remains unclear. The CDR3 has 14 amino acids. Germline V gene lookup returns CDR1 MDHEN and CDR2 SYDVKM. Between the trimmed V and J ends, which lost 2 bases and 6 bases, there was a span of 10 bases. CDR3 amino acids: CASSLKVDAGELFF. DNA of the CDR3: TGTGCCAGCAGTTTAAAGGTGGACGCCGGGGAGCTGTTTTTT. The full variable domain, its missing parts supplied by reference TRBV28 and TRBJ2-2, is DVKVTQSSRYLVKRTGEKVFLECVQDMDHENMFWYRQDPGLGLRLIYFSYDVKMKEKGDIPEGYSVSREKKERFSLILESASTNQTSMYLCASSLKVDAGELFFGEGSRLTVL.

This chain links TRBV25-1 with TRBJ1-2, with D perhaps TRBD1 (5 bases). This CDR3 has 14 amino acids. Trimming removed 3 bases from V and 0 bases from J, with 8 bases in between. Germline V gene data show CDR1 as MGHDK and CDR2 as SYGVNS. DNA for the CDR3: TGTGCCAGCAGTGACAGGGTAGCTAACTATGGCTACACCTTC. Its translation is CASSDRVANYGYTF.

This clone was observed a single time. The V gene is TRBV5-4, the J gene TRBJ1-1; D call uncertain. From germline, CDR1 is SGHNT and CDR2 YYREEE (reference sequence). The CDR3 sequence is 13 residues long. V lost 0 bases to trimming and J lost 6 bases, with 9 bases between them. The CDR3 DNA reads TGTGCCAGCAGCTTGGATAGCAGCGCTGAAGCTTTCTTT. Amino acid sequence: CASSLDSSAEAFF. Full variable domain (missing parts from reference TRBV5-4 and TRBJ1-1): ETGVTQSPTHLIKTRGQQVTLRCSSQSGHNTVSWYQQALGQGPQFIFQYYREEENGRGNFPPRFSGLQFPNYSSELNVNALELDDSALYLCASSLDSSAEAFFGQGTRLTVV.

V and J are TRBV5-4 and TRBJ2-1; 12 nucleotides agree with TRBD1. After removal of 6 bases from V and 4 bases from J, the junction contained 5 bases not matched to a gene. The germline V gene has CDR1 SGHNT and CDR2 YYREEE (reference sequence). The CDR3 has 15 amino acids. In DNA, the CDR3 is TGTGCCAGCACCACGGGACAGGGGGCTTACAATGAGCAGTTCTTC. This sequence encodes CASTTGQGAYNEQFF.

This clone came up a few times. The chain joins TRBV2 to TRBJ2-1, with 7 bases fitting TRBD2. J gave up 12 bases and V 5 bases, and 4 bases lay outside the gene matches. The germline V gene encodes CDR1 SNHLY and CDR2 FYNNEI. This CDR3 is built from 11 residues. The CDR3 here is CASSRLAGQFF. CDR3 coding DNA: TGTGCCAGCAGTAGACTAGCAGGGCAGTTCTTC. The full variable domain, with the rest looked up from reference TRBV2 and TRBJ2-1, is EPEVTQTPSHQVTQMGQEVILRCVPISNHLYFYWYRQILGQKVEFLVSFYNNEISEKSEIFDDQFSVERPDGSNFTLKIRSTKLEDSAMYFCASSRLAGQFFGPGTRLTVL.

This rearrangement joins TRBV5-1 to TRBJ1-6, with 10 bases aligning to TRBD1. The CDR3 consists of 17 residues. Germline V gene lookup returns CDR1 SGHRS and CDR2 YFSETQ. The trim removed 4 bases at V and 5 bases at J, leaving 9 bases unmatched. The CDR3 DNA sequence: TGCGCCAGCAGCCCGGAAGGGACAGGGGCTAATAATTCACCCCTCCACTTT. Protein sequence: CASSPEGTGANNSPLHF.

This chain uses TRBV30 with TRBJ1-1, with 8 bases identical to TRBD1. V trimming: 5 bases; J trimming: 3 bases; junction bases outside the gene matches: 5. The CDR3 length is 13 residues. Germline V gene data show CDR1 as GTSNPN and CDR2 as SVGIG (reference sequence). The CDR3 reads CAWDRGRDTEAFF. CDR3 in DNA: TGTGCCTGGGACAGGGGACGGGACACTGAAGCTTTCTTT.

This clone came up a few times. The CDR3 bases are TGTGCCAGTAGCGGTTCTTGGAGTGAAAAACTGTTTTTT. Its protein is CASSGSWSEKLFF. This chain connects TRBV19 to TRBJ1-4; D not resolved. Germline V gene lookup returns CDR1 LNHDA and CDR2 SQIVND (reference sequence). CDR3 length: 13 residues. V lost 6 bases and J 7 bases, leaving 12 bases between the germline ends. Together with reference TRBV19 and TRBJ1-4, the CDR3 gives the full variable domain: DGGITQSPKYLFRKEGQNVTLSCEQNLNHDAMYWYRQDPGQGLRLIYYSQIVNDFQKGDIAEGYSVSREKKESFPLTVTSAQKNPTAFYLCASSGSWSEKLFFGSGTQLSVL.